This T cell receptor beta chain was profiled in a study of T cells in Graves' hyperthyroidism and ophthalmopathy. TCR beta CDR3 regions were amplified from RNA transcripts. The HTBI primer set served for first-round RT-PCR of the TCR CDR3. TCRdb passed the multiplex PCR reads through MiXCR, listing each CDR3 protein once. Of some 560,000 distinct CDR3 sequences listed, about 15% are singletons. Diagnosis relied on clinical symptoms, serum thyroxine and TRAb, thyroid ultrasound and orbital computed tomography. This clonotype occurred a few times. Losses at the gene ends were 4 bases for V and 4 bases for J; bases not matched to a gene: 13. Germline lookup yields CDR1 MNHNY and CDR2 SVGAGI (reference sequence). The CDR3 extends over 19 amino acids.

Sequenced input: blood. This sequence joins TRBV6-6 and TRBJ2-1; 13 bases agree with TRBD2. The clonotype was recovered from a woman in her 30s with Graves' hyperthyroidism. The CDR3 nucleotides are TGTGCCAGCAGTTGGACTAGCGGGAGCCAGTGGGCACGTTACAATGAGCAGTTCTTC. Its translation is CASSWTSGSQWARYNEQFF.